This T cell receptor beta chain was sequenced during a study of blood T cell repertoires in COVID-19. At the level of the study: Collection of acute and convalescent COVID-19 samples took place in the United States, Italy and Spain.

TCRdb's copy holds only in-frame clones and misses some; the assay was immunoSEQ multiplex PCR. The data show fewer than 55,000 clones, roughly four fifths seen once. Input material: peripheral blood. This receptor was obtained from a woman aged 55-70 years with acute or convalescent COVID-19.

CDR3 sequence: CASSQRGYGGGDEQFF. DNA of the CDR3: TGTGCCAGCAGCCAAAGGGGCTACGGGGGAGGAGATGAGCAGTTCTTC. The chain carries TRBV3-1 (or the pseudogene TRBV3-2) and TRBJ2-1; a weak D match, TRBD2 (6 bases). This CDR3 is built from 16 residues. Germline-derived CDR1 and CDR2 are LGHDT and YNNKEL (reference sequence). V dropped 2 bases and J dropped 8 bases, with 19 bases sitting between them.